The source of this T cell receptor (beta chain) is a study of T cells in Graves' hyperthyroidism and ophthalmopathy (dated by TCRdb to the late 2010s). With regard to the full study: Peripheral blood samples were taken at initial diagnosis, before any treatment was given. To identify TCR V-J signatures that set the groups apart, the researchers used a discovery cohort of about a hundred patients, made up of under 45 with Graves' ophthalmopathy and some 56 with stable Graves' hyperthyroidism. Prospective prediction of ophthalmopathy was tested in an independent validation cohort of 18 to 20 hyperthyroidism patients and 15 to 17 patients who later progressed to ophthalmopathy. The roughly 100 discovery patients were divided at random into training and test sets in a 7:3 ratio. In over five Graves' hyperthyroidism patients, the study also compared T-cell repertoires from thyroid tissue with T-cell repertoires from blood. Following sampling, methimazole starting at 30 mg daily was given to hyperthyroidism patients, and high-dose intravenous methylprednisolone was given to ophthalmopathy patients. TCR Vbeta CDR3 sequencing of around 130 peripheral blood samples (approximately 44 ophthalmopathy, roughly 74 hyperthyroidism and some 17 progressor patients) is reported in the paper. Here is what the overall study found, with its caveats: Ophthalmopathy was separated from stable hyperthyroidism by a 13 V-J signature model, with just over 85% sensitivity and roughly 81% specificity obtained in cross-validation and 80%/75% obtained in testing. Most expanded thyroid clonotypes (frequency above 0.001) were also detected in blood, a finding suggesting that blood repertoires may reflect thyroid immune responses. In validation, progression to ophthalmopathy was predicted by the model with around 70% sensitivity and under 85% specificity, a median of roughly six months before onset. Sample size was not statistically predetermined, and investigators were not blinded to group allocation.

Only a few counts were recorded for this clonotype. Its antigen has not been determined. The sample holds no much larger clone one base away, and base qualities are not on file. V and J are truncated by 8 bases and 15 bases respectively, leaving an intervening sequence of 17 bases. From its cysteine to its phenylalanine, the CDR3 spans 11 amino acids. The DNA shown is the 33-base CDR3, in frame from base 1. CDR1 MDHEN and CDR2 SYDVKM are derived from the germline V gene. The TCR beta CDR3 regions were amplified from the RNA transcripts. A first-round RT-PCR of the TCR CDR3 used the HTBI primer set with the Qiagen OneStep RT-PCR kit. A second multiplex PCR round built the libraries, followed by size selection and purification. Paired-end sequencing of the libraries was performed with 100 bp reads on an Illumina HiSeq2000. The authors' analysis ran thus. SOAPnuke was used to process the raw data, with reads discarded if the reads contained adapters or uncalled bases, had a mean Phred below 15, or lacked an exact constant-primer or identifier match. High-quality paired reads were merged using COPE v1.2.5, and each unique nucleotide sequence was defined as a clonotype. MiTCR v1.1 was used to align the clonotypes against IMGT TRBV, TRBD and TRBJ reference segments. Only V-J combinations with frequency above 0.0001, covering 99% to 99.2% of repertoires, were analysed. The TCS score was defined as the ratio of F50 (clonal expansion) to E x V (chaos), calculated using BLOSUM62-based TCRdist between CDR3 peptides within each V-J. Welch's t-statistics and random forest reduced around 550 V-J features to 13, which were used in a naive Bayes classifier (R e1071). TCRdb reprocessed the public reads (quality trimming at Q25 with fastp, clone calling with MiXCR) and kept in-frame beta chains. Each entry is one CDR3 protein sequence, shown with its most common DNA and genes. The V and J calls come from TCRdb's annotation, not from the publication. The sample table holds 300,000 to 400,000 distinct CDR3 sequences, of which approximately 14% were seen once. Clones ranked in the top ten supply 11% of the sample.

Stable Graves' hyperthyroidism was defined as no progression to ophthalmopathy during 18 months of follow-up. Hyperthyroidism patients were newly diagnosed, had a disease duration of under 2 months, and were aged 18 to 65 years. Patients with uncontrolled infections, other autoimmune diseases, pregnancy or lactation were excluded. Diagnoses were established on the basis of clinical symptoms, serum thyroxine and TRAb, thyroid ultrasound, and orbital computed tomography. PBMCs were separated from roughly 10 ml of fresh peripheral blood using Ficoll-Paque density gradient centrifugation. Total RNA was extracted with Trizol reagent, and quality was checked on an Agilent 2100 Bioanalyzer.

The chain is encoded by TRBV28 joined to TRBJ2-1; no D gene call is confident. The source of this sequence is a woman aged 55-75 years with Graves' hyperthyroidism. Sequencing was performed on blood. The CDR3: CASSSRRILFF. The DNA reads as follows: TGTGCCAGCTCCTCCCGGCGCATCTTGTTCTTC.